These 15 T cell receptor beta chains originate from one sample sequenced in a study of T cell responses to AZD1222 COVID-19 vaccine. Assay used: immunoSEQ multiplex PCR; TCRdb lists only in-frame clones, some missing. The data contain 150,000 to 200,000 clones, more than 75% of them singletons. Specimen: peripheral blood, collected 28 days after the second AZD1222 dose. The receptors here all came from an adult who received the AZD1222 COVID-19 vaccine.

This clone has ten or more counts. The V gene is TRBV6-2 or TRBV6-3, the J gene TRBJ2-2; no clear D. The germline V gene encodes CDR1 MNHEY and CDR2 SVGEGT. CDR3 size: 18 residues. Between the trimmed V and J ends, which lost 3 bases and 3 bases, there was a span of 20 bases. The CDR3 is CASSYDRTSPGYTGELFF. The CDR3 nucleotides read TGTGCCAGCAGTTATGATCGGACCTCCCCAGGCTACACCGGGGAGCTGTTTTTT.

The gene calls are TRBV5-5 and TRBJ2-7; 11 bases align to TRBD2. After removal of 3 bases from V and 0 bases from J, the junction contained 5 bases not matched to a gene. Germline CDR1 is SGHKS and CDR2 is YYEKEE (reference sequence). This CDR3 contains 16 residues. DNA of the CDR3: TGTGCCAGCAGCTCGCGGGGACTAGCGGTCTCCTACGAGCAGTACTTC. This encodes CASSSRGLAVSYEQYF.

This rearrangement joins TRBV5-4 to TRBJ2-3; TRBD2 matches at 8 bases. This CDR3 is 16 amino acids long. The V segment lost 2 bases and the J segment 0 bases; nucleotides outside the gene matches: 5. Per germline, CDR1 SGHNT and CDR2 YYREEE (reference sequence). DNA of the CDR3: TGTGCCAGCAGCTTACTAGCGGATCCTAGCACAGATACGCAGTATTTT. This encodes CASSLLADPSTDTQYF.

The chain recombines TRBV12-3 or TRBV12-4 with TRBJ1-2, with D possibly being TRBD1 (5 bases). CDR3 length: 13 residues. V lost 3 bases, J lost 5 bases, and 10 bases lay in between. In DNA form, the CDR3 reads TGTGCCAGCAGTTTCAGAGGGGATTATGGCTACACCTTC. It codes for CASSFRGDYGYTF.

This chain joins TRBV18 and TRBJ2-3, with D unresolved. Germline values: CDR1 KGHSH, CDR2 LQKENI. Trimming shortened V by 0 bases and J by 6 bases, and 10 bases separated the two germline ends. There are 14 residues in the CDR3. CDR3 sequence: CASSPPQAMDTQYF. The CDR3 nucleotides are TGTGCCAGCTCACCACCGCAAGCAATGGATACGCAGTATTTT.

This rearrangement joins TRBV25-1 to TRBJ2-1; D is ambiguous. The germline CDR1 and CDR2 sequences are MGHDK and SYGVNS. The CDR3 loop spans 11 amino acids. V shed 6 bases and J shed 6 bases, with 6 bases lying between them. The CDR3 DNA reads TGTGCCAGCAGAGTACTCAATGAGCAGTTCTTC. Translating gives CASRVLNEQFF.

This chain joins TRBV10-3 and TRBJ1-4; 8 bases are shared with TRBD1. In germline, CDR1 is ENHRY, CDR2 SYGVKD. CDR3 length: 12 amino acids. J was trimmed by 7 bases and V by 10 bases; bases with no gene match: 5. DNA for the CDR3: TGTGCCACCGGACAGGGCCCTGAAAAACTGTTTTTT. It specifies CATGQGPEKLFF.

The gene calls are TRBV5-1 and TRBJ2-5, with TRBD2 identical over 10 bases. Germline V gene data show CDR1 as SGHRS and CDR2 as YFSETQ. This CDR3 comprises 16 residues. V lost 0 bases, J lost 5 bases, and 7 bases stayed unmatched. CDR3 coding DNA: TGCGCCAGCAGCTTGGTCCCAGCGGGAGGGCTGGAGACCCAGTACTTC. Translation gives CASSLVPAGGLETQYF.

This clone showed up just once. The CDR3 is CASSLGDLNEKLFF. The CDR3 region has the DNA TGTGCCAGCAGCTTGGGGGACCTAAATGAAAAACTGTTTTTT. The chain is built from TRBV5-5 and TRBJ1-4, with D perhaps TRBD1 (5 bases). V was clipped by 0 bases and J by 5 bases, with 8 bases between them. Germline assignment: CDR1 SGHKS and CDR2 YYEKEE (reference sequence). CDR3 length: 14 residues.

V is TRBV10-3 and J is TRBJ2-3, with 7 bases aligning to TRBD2. Germline CDR1 reads ENHRY; CDR2 reads SYGVKD. V trimming: 6 bases; J trimming: 4 bases; junction bases outside the gene matches: 7. The CDR3 is 14 amino acids. For the CDR3, the DNA is TGTGCCATCAGGGCCAGCGGGAACGCAGATACGCAGTATTTT. It codes for CAIRASGNADTQYF.

Concerning this clone: Compared with germline, one end of the junction differs, possibly owing to a read error. The chain links TRBV3-1 (or the pseudogene TRBV3-2) to TRBJ2-3, with D uncertain. From germline, CDR1 is LGHDT and CDR2 YNNKEL (reference sequence). The CDR3 sequence is 12 residues long. The CDR3 coding sequence is TGTGCCAGCAGACCAGGTAGTCGCCCAATAGTTTTT. Protein product: CASRPGSRPIVF.

The chain uses TRBV6-5 and TRBJ2-4, with a tentative D call TRBD2 (5 bases). Trimming removed 6 bases at V and 5 bases at J, with 11 bases between. Germline CDR1 reads MNHEY; CDR2 reads SVGAGI. The CDR3 totals 13 residues. Here the CDR3 DNA reads TGTGCCAGCAGGGAGGAGATGCAAAACATTCAGTACTTC. This translates into CASREEMQNIQYF.

The chain joins TRBV11-2 to TRBJ2-7; TRBD2 is a possible D gene (6 bases). The V end lost 6 bases, the J end lost 0 bases, and 12 bases lay between the germline ends. This CDR3 region has 14 residues. Germline V gives CDR1 SGHAT, CDR2 FQNNGV. The CDR3: CASRLGGSSYEQYF. The DNA of the CDR3 is TGTGCCAGCAGACTCGGGGGAAGCTCCTACGAGCAGTACTTC.

Only a few counts were recorded for this clone. The rearrangement uses TRBV2 and TRBJ1-5; D call uncertain. This CDR3 contains 13 residues. Germline V lookup: CDR1 SNHLY, CDR2 FYNNEI. Trimming cost V 2 bases and J 15 bases, with 17 bases left between them. The CDR3 nucleotides read TGTGCCAGCAGTGAACGCCATCCCCCCCTGTGGCATTTT. Translated, it gives CASSERHPPLWHF.

The rearrangement uses TRBV27 and TRBJ1-2, with D unclear. CDR1 is MNHEY, CDR2 SMNVEV, per germline (reference sequence). V was pared by 5 bases and J by 4 bases, with 14 bases between. The CDR3 runs to 14 residues. The CDR3 DNA is TGTGCCAGCAGTGCCTACGAGGGTAGCTATGGCTACACCTTC. Protein product: CASSAYEGSYGYTF.